The TCR beta chain under discussion was sequenced for a study of identical twins. Via MiXCR, TCRdb re-called the 5' RACE reads, giving one row per CDR3 protein. The table includes roughly 240,000 distinct CDR3 sequences, approximately 7% detected once. This clonotype has more than one count but fewer than ten. The CDR3 totals 15 residues. V was cut by 5 bases and J by 0 bases, with 14 bases left in between. Germline V lookup: CDR1 SGHRS, CDR2 YFSETQ. In addition, the sample was reused for a study of yellow fever vaccine responses in identical twins.

The TCR originated in a woman aged 18-30 years in good health. The sequenced sample consisted of memory (CD45RO+) T cells sorted from blood. The chain has TRBV5-1 and TRBJ1-2; D uncertain. The CDR3 DNA follows: TGCGCCAGCAGTCGAGCGGCAACGACTAACTATGGCTACACCTTC. Residues: CASSRAATTNYGYTF.